One and the same sample provided the 8 T cell receptor beta chains below, sequenced in a study of T cell repertoires in cytomegalovirus infection. These receptors' targets are unknown. TCRdb processed the reads anew with MiXCR; each CDR3 protein has one entry. The sample yields 90,000 to 130,000 distinct CDR3 sequences, over 9.5% seen once. Sequencing input: PBMCs, sequenced either directly or after in vitro stimulation (not recorded which). These receptors were collected from a human donor in good health (CMV status not recorded). Some clones in this sample may be carry-over from other donors' samples.

The genes are TRBV18 and TRBJ1-3; D is possibly TRBD1 (6 bases). The V end was cut by 1 base, the J end by 0 bases, with 7 bases between. The CDR3 is 15 residues long. The germline CDR1 and CDR2 sequences are KGHSH and LQKENI. The CDR3 loop is CASSPQQGSGNTIYF. The CDR3 DNA is TGTGCCAGCTCACCACAACAGGGCTCTGGAAACACCATATATTTT.

This clonotype turned up a few times. The rearrangement links TRBV5-6 to TRBJ2-1, with unresolved D. V was cut by 4 bases and J by 10 bases, with 9 bases left in between. The CDR3 totals 11 residues. Germline values: CDR1 SGHDT, CDR2 YYEEEE. The CDR3 nucleotides are TGTGCCAGCAGCCTGGCGGCAGAGCAGTTCTTC. The encoded protein is CASSLAAEQFF.

This clonotype was counted between two and nine times. The V call is TRBV12-3 or TRBV12-4, the J call TRBJ2-2; 10 bases map to TRBD2. The V segment lost 6 bases and the J segment 9 bases; nucleotides outside the gene matches: 13. This CDR3 has 16 amino acids. CDR3 DNA: TGTGCCAGCAGCTATACTAGCGGGATCGGGGGCCGGGAGCTGTTTTTT. It translates to CASSYTSGIGGRELFF.

This clonotype was recorded at least ten times. The CDR3 sequence is CASNREGRTEAFF. In nucleotides, the CDR3 is TGTGCCAGTAACAGGGAGGGGCGGACTGAAGCTTTCTTT. This chain uses TRBV7-2 with TRBJ1-1, with TRBD1 as a possible D gene (6 bases). The V gene lost 9 bases and the J gene lost 5 bases, with 16 bases spanning the gap. The CDR3 extends over 13 amino acids. Germline values: CDR1 SGHTA, CDR2 FQGNSA.

This clonotype came up many times. V usage is TRBV7-2 and J usage is TRBJ2-1; D not certain. Germline lookup yields CDR1 SGHTA and CDR2 FQGNSA. CDR3 length: 13 residues. V was pared by 1 base and J by 5 bases, with 6 bases between. The CDR3 spells CASSLGVNNEQFF. CDR3 nucleotide sequence: TGTGCCAGCAGCTTAGGGGTGAACAATGAGCAGTTCTTC. The whole variable domain, remainder taken from reference TRBV7-2 and TRBJ2-1, is GAGVSQSPSNKVTEKGKDVELRCDPISGHTALYWYRQSLGQGLEFLIYFQGNSAPDKSGLPSDRFSAERTGGSVSTLTIQRTQQEDSAVYLCASSLGVNNEQFFGPGTRLTVL.

This clonotype was seen ten or more times. The V call is TRBV7-9, the J call TRBJ1-3; weak D call: TRBD1 (6 bases). This CDR3 contains 16 residues. Germline CDR1 SEHNR, CDR2 FQNEAQ (reference sequence). The V gene lost 2 bases and the J gene lost 3 bases, with 14 bases spanning the gap. CDR3 in amino acids: CASSLTSGARGNTIYF. CDR3 DNA sequence: TGTGCCAGCAGCTTAACCTCGGGGGCGCGTGGAAACACCATATATTTT.

This clonotype was recorded many times. V usage is TRBV7-2 and J usage is TRBJ2-4; D assignment may be TRBD1 or TRBD2 (5 bases each). V lost 4 bases, J lost 3 bases, and 10 bases lay in between. The CDR3 has 14 residues. Germline CDR1 is SGHTA and CDR2 is FQGNSA. The CDR3 sequence is CASSSGRGKNIQYF. In DNA form, the CDR3 reads TGTGCCAGCAGCTCGGGACGGGGCAAAAACATTCAGTACTTC.

The chain links TRBV15 to TRBJ2-1; 13 bases agree with TRBD2. The ends lost 3 bases at V and 4 bases at J; junction bases unmatched: 9. The length of the CDR3 is 18 residues. CDR1 is LNHNV, CDR2 YYDKDF, per germline (reference sequence). DNA of the CDR3: TGTGCCACCAGCAGGCCTGAGGGGACTAGCGGGATTTACAATGAGCAGTTCTTC. It codes for CATSRPEGTSGIYNEQFF.